This TCR beta chain was captured by sequencing in a study of shared clonotypes between healthy human individuals. Clones were sequenced by immunoSEQ multiplex PCR, and TCRdb holds only the in-frame ones, with some missing. The sample shows more than 2,000,000 clones, approximately 92% of them seen only once. This clone occurred a few times. Sequenced material: naive CD4+ T cells sorted from blood. Stated subset: CD45RA+ positively selected. This clonotype was sampled from a man younger than 35 in good health.

This CDR3 reads CASSQTDRGGYGYTF. The CDR3 DNA reads as TGTGCCAGCAGTCAAACGGACAGGGGAGGATATGGCTACACCTTC. The gene calls are TRBV28 and TRBJ1-2; 9 nucleotides match TRBD1. Per the germline V gene, CDR1 is MDHEN and CDR2 is SYDVKM. With V trimmed by 5 bases and J by 5 bases, 9 bases remained unmatched. The CDR3 contains 15 residues.